This TCR beta chain was recorded in a study of cytomegalovirus exposure and HLA in healthy donors. Study-level results: In vitro work confirmed that a few CMV-associated chains recognize CMV antigens. Within the data, a cluster of highly shared sequence variants was likely a sequencing artifact. Per a prior analysis, the majority of TCR beta V segments were productive roughly 87% or roughly 30% of the time. Later analysis suggested links between common viral pathogens and several top significant clusters.

13 Jbeta primers and 60 Vbeta primers were used for the PCR. Profiling relied on immunoSEQ multiplex PCR, and the TCRdb table lists in-frame clones only, not all of them. The sample gives approximately 160,000 clones, 65% to 70% of which show up once; 4% to 5.5% is in the top ten. The CDR3 is 19 amino acids. V shed 3 bases and J 0 bases; nucleotides not matched to a gene: 13. Per germline, CDR1 SEHNR and CDR2 FQNEAQ (reference sequence). This clone was seen only a few times. Its antigen remains unidentified. The sample was PBMCs. This TCR was sampled from a young woman in good health and CMV-seropositive. V usage is TRBV7-9 and J usage is TRBJ2-3; 9 nucleotides agree with TRBD2. The CDR3: CASSFPKPGLAISTDTQYF. The CDR3, as DNA: TGTGCCAGCAGCTTCCCCAAACCGGGACTAGCCATCAGCACAGATACGCAGTATTTT.